This T cell receptor (beta chain) was identified in a study of blood T cells in healthy people across ages. A sample-barcoded 5' primer and a J-beta primer mix were used in a second PCR of roughly 7 to 12 cycles. Sequencing yielded, for each sample, at least 3 million paired-end reads carrying CDR3. Using its own MiXCR run on the 5' RACE reads, TCRdb lists one record per CDR3 protein. This sample has approximately 800,000 distinct CDR3 sequences, with about a quarter found just once. Turning to this clonotype: Its specificity is unknown.

This CDR3 comprises 13 residues. V lost 8 bases to trimming and J lost 7 bases, with 15 bases between them. Looked up from germline, CDR1 is MDHEN and CDR2 is SYDVKM. General observations from the study: A strong correlation between TCR beta diversity and naive T cell percentage was seen. Roughly linear age-related decline in beta diversity appeared, significant by age around 42.

These data were also filed under a second study, of T cells of mothers and their children. This second study says: Compared with unrelated pairs, related mother-child pairs had slightly higher, non-significant overlap.

This sequence joins TRBV28 and TRBJ2-1; maybe TRBD1 (6 bases). The specimen was blood. This receptor was obtained from a boy between 10 and 17 years old in good health. CDR3 sequence (DNA): TGTGCCAGCGGAAGGGGGATGGGAAATGAGCAGTTCTTC. Protein product: CASGRGMGNEQFF.